Listed below are T cell receptor beta chains from one sample, sequenced in a study of neurological immune-mediated disorders. TCRdb ran MiXCR on the 5' RACE reads and lists one entry per CDR3 protein. The profile covers 11,000 to 15,000 distinct CDR3 sequences, with roughly an eighth appearing a single time and about two fifths taken by the ten largest. Sequenced material: CD8+ T cells from blood. The receptors stem from a female donor with HTLV-1-associated myelopathy (HAM/TSP). CDR3s include the opening cysteine and the closing phenylalanine or tryptophan. A D gene is named only where the DNA matches it firmly. A clone size is listed for some rows: how often the clone was seen (once, few, many), or a class if it is expanded.

TRBV14	TRBJ1-2	many	TRBD1	CASSNDRGRGGYTF	TGTGCCAGCAGCAACGACAGGGGGCGAGGTGGCTACACCTTC
TRBV3-1	TRBJ1-1	-	TRBD1	CASSDGTGLVGAFF	TGTGCCAGCAGCGATGGGACAGGGCTGGTGGGAGCTTTCTTT
TRBV10-3	TRBJ1-1	many	-	CAISESNSGTPGNTEAFF	TGTGCCATCAGTGAGTCGAACTCCGGGACACCCGGGAACACTGAAGCTTTCTTT
TRBV27	TRBJ2-7	many	TRBD2	CASSPGLAGSTYEQYF	TGTGCCAGCAGTCCCGGACTAGCGGGGTCAACTTACGAGCAGTACTTC
TRBV9	TRBJ2-1	many	TRBD2	CASSLLADTYNEQFF	TGTGCCAGCAGCCTCCTAGCGGATACCTACAATGAGCAGTTCTTC
TRBV12-3/TRBV12-4	TRBJ2-7	many	TRBD2	CASSPPLAGGSYEQYF	TGTGCCAGCAGTCCCCCCCTAGCGGGGGGTTCCTACGAGCAGTACTTC
TRBV4-1	TRBJ2-7	many	-	CASSQEDHYEQYF	TGCGCCAGCAGCCAAGAGGACCACTACGAGCAGTACTTC
TRBV7-3	TRBJ2-1	many	TRBD1	CASSLDRGSYNEQFF	TGTGCCAGCAGCTTAGACAGGGGGTCCTACAATGAGCAGTTCTTC
TRBV7-8	TRBJ2-2	many	-	CASDYFPGELFF	TGTGCCAGCGACTATTTCCCCGGGGAGCTGTTTTTT
TRBV20-1	TRBJ2-3	many	-	CSARDLSQSTDTQYF	TGCAGTGCTAGAGATCTCTCACAGAGCACAGATACGCAGTATTTT
TRBV20-1	TRBJ2-3	few	TRBD2	CSARLAGSTDTQYF	TGCAGTGCAAGACTAGCGGGATCAACAGATACGCAGTATTTT
TRBV29-1	TRBJ2-5	many	TRBD2	CSVEMAGADETQYF	TGCAGCGTTGAAATGGCGGGAGCGGATGAGACCCAGTACTTC
TRBV20-1	TRBJ2-1	many	-	CSARISSNEQFF	TGCAGTGCTAGAATTAGTTCCAATGAGCAGTTCTTC
TRBV7-9	TRBJ1-3	many	TRBD1	CASSPGWDREDGNTIYF	TGTGCCAGCAGCCCAGGGTGGGACAGGGAAGATGGAAACACCATATATTTT
TRBV29-1	TRBJ1-5	many	-	CSVALDGQNQPQHF	TGCAGCGTTGCCTTGGACGGCCAAAATCAGCCCCAGCATTTT
TRBV2	TRBJ2-7	medium-sized	-	CASSEDGRSLNEQYF	TGTGCCAGCAGTGAAGACGGACGGTCACTCAACGAGCAGTACTTC
TRBV27	TRBJ2-3	many	-	CASSDGSSTDTQYF	TGTGCCAGCAGTGACGGTTCTAGCACAGATACGCAGTATTTT
TRBV27	TRBJ1-1	many	TRBD1	CASSTGQVLNTEAFF	TGTGCCAGCAGTACGGGACAGGTCCTGAACACTGAAGCTTTCTTT
TRBV10-3	TRBJ2-2	many	-	CATSGTSAGELFF	TGTGCCACCTCGGGGACTTCGGCCGGGGAGCTGTTTTTT
TRBV11-2	TRBJ2-6	many	TRBD1	CASSLVGTGAPGANVLTF	TGTGCCAGCAGCTTAGTTGGGACAGGAGCTCCTGGGGCCAACGTCCTGACTTTC
TRBV20-1	TRBJ2-5	many	-	CSAEPEGTETQYF	TGCAGTGCCGAGCCCGAGGGGACAGAGACCCAGTACTTC
TRBV6-4	TRBJ1-6	-	-	CASRDQANSPLHF	TGTGCCAGCAGGGACCAGGCGAATTCACCCCTCCACTTT
TRBV20-1	TRBJ2-1	many	TRBD1	CSARDWGQGNEQFF	TGCAGTGCTAGAGATTGGGGACAGGGCAATGAGCAGTTCTTC
TRBV25-1	TRBJ2-1	many	-	CASSESEVLPLYNEQFF	TGTGCCAGCAGTGAATCGGAGGTTTTGCCTTTATACAATGAGCAGTTCTTC
TRBV4-3	TRBJ2-7	-	TRBD1	CASSRDSASEQYF	TGCGCCAGCAGCCGGGACAGTGCCTCCGAGCAGTACTTC
TRBV12-3/TRBV12-4	TRBJ1-1	many	-	CASSSSDGLDEAFF	TGTGCCAGCAGTTCCTCGGACGGACTAGATGAAGCTTTCTTT